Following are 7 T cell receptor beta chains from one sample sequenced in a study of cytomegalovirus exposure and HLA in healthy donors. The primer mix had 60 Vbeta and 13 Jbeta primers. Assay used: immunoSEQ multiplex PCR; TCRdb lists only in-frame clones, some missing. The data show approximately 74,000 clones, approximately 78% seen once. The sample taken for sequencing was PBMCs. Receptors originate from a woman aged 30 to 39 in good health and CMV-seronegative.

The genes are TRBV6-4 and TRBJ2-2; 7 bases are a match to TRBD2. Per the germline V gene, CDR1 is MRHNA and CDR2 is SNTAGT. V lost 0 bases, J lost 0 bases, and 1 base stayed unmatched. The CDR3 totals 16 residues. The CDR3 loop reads CASSDSAGSNTGELFF. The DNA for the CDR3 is TGTGCCAGCAGTGACTCAGCGGGGTCGAACACCGGGGAGCTGTTTTTT.

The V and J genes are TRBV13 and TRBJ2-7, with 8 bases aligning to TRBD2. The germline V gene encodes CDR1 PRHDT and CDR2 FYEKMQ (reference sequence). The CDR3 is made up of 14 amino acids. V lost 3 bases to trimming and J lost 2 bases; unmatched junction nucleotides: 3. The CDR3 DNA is TGTGCCAGCAGCTTCGGACTAGCCCCCTACGAGCAGTACTTC. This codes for CASSFGLAPYEQYF.

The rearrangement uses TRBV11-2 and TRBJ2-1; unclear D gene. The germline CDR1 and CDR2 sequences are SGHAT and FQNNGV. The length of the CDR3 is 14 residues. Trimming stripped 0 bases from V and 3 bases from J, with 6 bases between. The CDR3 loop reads CASSLDRDYNEQFF. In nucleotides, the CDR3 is TGTGCCAGCAGCTTAGACCGCGACTACAATGAGCAGTTCTTC.

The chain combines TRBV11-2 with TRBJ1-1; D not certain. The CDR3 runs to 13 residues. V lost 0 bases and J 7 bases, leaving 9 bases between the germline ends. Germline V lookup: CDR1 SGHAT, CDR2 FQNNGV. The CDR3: CASSLDLRVEAFF. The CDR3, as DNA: TGTGCCAGCAGCTTAGATCTGAGGGTTGAAGCTTTCTTT. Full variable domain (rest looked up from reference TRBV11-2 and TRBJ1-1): EAGVAQSPRYKIIEKRQSVAFWCNPISGHATLYWYQQILGQGPKLLIQFQNNGVVDDSQLPKDRFSAERLKGVDSTLKIQPAKLEDSAVYLCASSLDLRVEAFFGQGTRLTVV.

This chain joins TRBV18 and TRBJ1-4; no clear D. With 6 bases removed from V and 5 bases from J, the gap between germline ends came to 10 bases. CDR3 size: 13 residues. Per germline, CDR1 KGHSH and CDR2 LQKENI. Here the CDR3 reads CASSNRENEKLFF. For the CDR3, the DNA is TGTGCCAGCTCGAACCGGGAGAATGAAAAACTGTTTTTT.

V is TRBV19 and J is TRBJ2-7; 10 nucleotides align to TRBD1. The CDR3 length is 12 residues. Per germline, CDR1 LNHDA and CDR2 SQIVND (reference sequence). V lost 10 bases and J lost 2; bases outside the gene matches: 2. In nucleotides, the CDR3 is TGTGCCACAGGACAGGGGGCCTACGAGCAGTACTTC. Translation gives CATGQGAYEQYF.

The CDR3: CASSFGYSGSYGYTF. In DNA form, the CDR3 reads TGTGCCAGCAGCTTCGGGTATAGCGGCAGCTATGGCTACACCTTC. The genes are TRBV5-5 and TRBJ1-2; D is undetermined. Trimming removed 2 bases at V and 4 bases at J, with 15 bases between. The length of the CDR3 is 15 residues. CDR1 is SGHKS, CDR2 YYEKEE, per germline (reference sequence).